What follows are 32 T cell receptor beta chains derived from one specimen sequenced in a study of cytomegalovirus exposure and HLA in healthy donors. Sequenced by immunoSEQ multiplex PCR; TCRdb stores in-frame clones only, minus some. The sample has 150,000 or so clones, roughly nine tenths seen once. Sequenced input: PBMCs. These TCRs come from a woman between 18 and 29 years old in good health and CMV-seronegative.

This sequence joins TRBV12-5 and TRBJ1-5, with TRBD1 matching over 7 bases. The CDR3 spans 15 residues. Germline lookup yields CDR1 LGHNT and CDR2 FRNRAP. With 5 bases clipped from V and 4 bases from J, the junction kept 8 bases outside the gene matches. The CDR3 is CASGDGTVGNQPQHF. In DNA, the CDR3 is TGTGCTAGTGGTGACGGGACAGTTGGGAATCAGCCCCAGCATTTT.

This chain joins TRBV2 and TRBJ2-3; TRBD2 matches at 7 bases. From germline, CDR1 is SNHLY and CDR2 FYNNEI. With 4 bases clipped from V and 1 base from J, the junction kept 5 bases outside the gene matches. This CDR3 is built from 15 residues. The DNA of the CDR3 is TGTGCCAGCAGTGTTCAGGCGGGGGGCACAGATACGCAGTATTTT. Residues: CASSVQAGGTDTQYF.

The rearrangement uses TRBV6-4 and TRBJ2-1, with 12 bases lining up with TRBD2. The CDR3 has 15 residues. CDR1 is MRHNA, CDR2 SNTAGT, per germline. Trimming removed 6 bases from V and 6 bases from J; junction bases left unmatched: 6. CDR3 nucleotide sequence: TGTGCCAGCAGGAGACTAGCGGGGGACGTCAATGAGCAGTTCTTC. It specifies CASRRLAGDVNEQFF.

The chain couples TRBV6-6 to TRBJ2-3; D perhaps matches TRBD2 (7 bases). The V end was cut by 8 bases, the J end by 6 bases, with 21 bases between. The CDR3 has 15 amino acids. Per the germline V gene, CDR1 is MNHNY and CDR2 is SVGAGI (reference sequence). Here the CDR3 DNA reads TGTGCCAGCGCCCCCATGGGGGGGCGCGGGGATACGCAGTATTTT. It specifies CASAPMGGRGDTQYF.

V usage is TRBV5-1 and J usage is TRBJ2-7; D might be TRBD1 (6 bases). V lost 4 bases and J 2 bases, leaving 19 bases between the germline ends. The V gene's germline CDR1 is SGHRS and CDR2 YFSETQ. The CDR3 is 16 amino acids. The CDR3 reads CASSDQKTGGAYEQYF. CDR3 DNA: TGCGCCAGCAGCGATCAAAAGACAGGCGGAGCCTACGAGCAGTACTTC.

The chain combines TRBV12-5 with TRBJ1-6; 9 positions match TRBD1. The trim removed 4 bases at V and 10 bases at J, leaving 5 bases unmatched. The CDR3 has 14 residues. Germline V CDR1 and CDR2: LGHNT, FRNRAP. The chain's CDR3 is CASGSQGAVSPLHF. CDR3 sequence (DNA): TGTGCTAGTGGTTCACAGGGGGCAGTCTCACCCCTCCACTTT. Supplemented by reference TRBV12-5 and TRBJ1-6, the full variable domain reads DARVTQTPRHKVTEMGQEVTMRCQPILGHNTVFWYRQTMMQGLELLAYFRNRAPLDDSGMPKDRFSAEMPDATLATLKIQPSEPRDSAVYFCASGSQGAVSPLHFGNGTRLTVT.

This chain connects TRBV5-8 to TRBJ1-2; D gene unclear. V was pared by 0 bases and J by 6 bases, with 15 bases between. The CDR3 runs to 15 residues. CDR1 is SGHTS, CDR2 YDEGEE, per germline. CDR3: CASSLGLRWRDGYTF. The CDR3 bases are TGTGCCAGCAGCTTGGGGTTGCGTTGGAGGGATGGCTACACCTTC.

The V call is TRBV5-1, the J call TRBJ1-6, with 8 bases aligning to TRBD1. The CDR3 is made up of 16 amino acids. Germline CDR1 is SGHRS and CDR2 is YFSETQ. V was clipped by 7 bases and J by 3 bases; unmatched bases: 9. Here the CDR3 DNA reads TGCGCCAGCTCCCCCGGGACAGGATTCTATAATTCACCCCTCCACTTT. Residues: CASSPGTGFYNSPLHF. The whole variable domain, filled in from reference TRBV5-1 and TRBJ1-6, reads KAGVTQTPRYLIKTRGQQVTLSCSPISGHRSVSWYQQTPGQGLQFLFEYFSETQRNKGNFPGRFSGRQFSNSRSEMNVSTLELGDSALYLCASSPGTGFYNSPLHFGNGTRLTVT.

V and J are TRBV2 and TRBJ1-2, with D maybe TRBD1 (5 bases). Trimming removed 5 bases at V and 4 bases at J, with 14 bases between. The V gene's germline CDR1 is SNHLY and CDR2 FYNNEI. This CDR3 region has 14 residues. The CDR3 region has the DNA TGTGCCAGCAGTCCACCAGGGCCGCGCTATGGCTACACCTTC. It translates to CASSPPGPRYGYTF.

The chain couples TRBV6-6 to TRBJ2-5; TRBD2 agrees at 7 bases. The CDR3 is 11 residues long. The germline gives CDR1 MNHNY, CDR2 SVGAGI (reference sequence). V lost 2 bases to trimming and J lost 9 bases; unmatched junction nucleotides: 0. As DNA, the CDR3 is TGTGCCAGCAGTTACGCGGGGGCCCAGTACTTC. Translation gives CASSYAGAQYF.

V gene TRBV11-1 combines with J gene TRBJ1-1; D not resolved. The CDR3 covers 14 residues. Trimming pared 6 bases from V and 1 base from J, leaving 12 bases between. Germline CDR1 is SGHAT and CDR2 is FQDESV (reference sequence). The CDR3: CASRAPDKNTEAFF. CDR3 sequence (DNA): TGTGCCAGCAGGGCCCCCGACAAGAACACTGAAGCTTTCTTT.

The chain recombines TRBV19 with TRBJ2-3, with 9 bases identical to TRBD2. Germline lookup yields CDR1 LNHDA and CDR2 SQIVND (reference sequence). The CDR3 is 15 residues long. J gave up 9 bases and V 4 bases, and 11 bases lay outside the gene matches. The CDR3 coding sequence is TGTGCCAGTAGTACCCCCGGGGTAGCGGGGGTGACGCAGTATTTT. It translates to CASSTPGVAGVTQYF.

This clone was detected a few times. The V call is TRBV27, the J call TRBJ1-4, with D uncertain. The CDR3 sequence is 15 residues long. The V gene's germline CDR1 is MNHEY and CDR2 SMNVEV (reference sequence). Trimming stripped 7 bases from V and 3 bases from J, with 15 bases between. Here the CDR3 DNA reads TGTGCCAGCAAACTAAACCGGGAGCCTAATGAAAAACTGTTTTTT. Its translation: CASKLNREPNEKLFF.

This clone is a singleton in its sample. V gene TRBV27 combines with J gene TRBJ1-5; D unresolved. The V end lost 8 bases, the J end lost 0 bases, and 14 bases lay between the germline ends. The germline CDR1 and CDR2 sequences are MNHEY and SMNVEV (reference sequence). The CDR3 totals 15 residues. The CDR3 reads CASRGGTDSNQPQHF. The CDR3 DNA follows: TGTGCCAGCCGCGGCGGTACGGATAGCAATCAGCCCCAGCATTTT.

The chain uses TRBV6-5 and TRBJ1-2; D possibly corresponds to TRBD1 (6 bases). The CDR3 totals 16 residues. Germline values: CDR1 MNHEY, CDR2 SVGAGI. Between the trimmed V and J ends, which lost 4 bases and 2 bases, there was a span of 17 bases. As DNA, the CDR3 is TGTGCCAGCAGTTCCTACGGACAGTTTGGGAACTATGGCTACACCTTC. Translated, it gives CASSSYGQFGNYGYTF.

The chain employs TRBV27 and TRBJ2-3; TRBD1 matches 8 bases. Germline V gene lookup returns CDR1 MNHEY and CDR2 SMNVEV (reference sequence). Trimming at V came to 8 bases and at J to 0 bases, leaving 4 bases not matched to a gene. This CDR3 region has 14 residues. The CDR3 coding sequence is TGTGCCAGCTCCTGGACAGGGAGCACAGATACGCAGTATTTT. Translated, it gives CASSWTGSTDTQYF.

The genes are TRBV19 and TRBJ2-5, with D possibly TRBD1 on 6 matching bases. The CDR3 runs 14 residues. Germline loops: CDR1 LNHDA, CDR2 SQIVND (reference sequence). Trimming took off 3 bases at V and 0 bases at J, with 8 bases between the two ends. This chain's CDR3 is CASSIGTYQETQYF. Here the CDR3 DNA reads TGTGCCAGTAGTATTGGGACATACCAAGAGACCCAGTACTTC.

V and J are TRBV15 and TRBJ1-6; D remains ambiguous. The CDR3 covers 14 residues. Germline lookup yields CDR1 LNHNV and CDR2 YYDKDF (reference sequence). The ends were cut back, 5 bases at V and 7 bases at J, with 12 bases in the middle. The CDR3 region has the DNA TGTGCCACCAGCCCGGGGAGATTAAATTCACCCCTCCACTTT. Protein: CATSPGRLNSPLHF.

The chain is built from TRBV6-5 and TRBJ1-6; 7 nucleotides line up with TRBD1. V gave up 5 bases and J gave up 6 bases; unmatched junction bases: 4. The CDR3 contains 14 residues. Germline CDR1 is MNHEY and CDR2 is SVGAGI. CDR3 sequence: CASSEGQFNSPLHF. DNA for the CDR3: TGTGCCAGCAGTGAGGGACAGTTTAATTCACCCCTCCACTTT.

The chain couples TRBV11-2 to TRBJ2-7; D ambiguous. The length of the CDR3 is 15 residues. CDR1 is SGHAT and CDR2 is FQNNGV in the germline V gene. The ends were cut back, 5 bases at V and 2 bases at J, with 16 bases in the middle. Here the CDR3 DNA reads TGTGCCAGCAGCATTCCTCGGGTAGTCACCTACGAGCAGTACTTC. It is translated as CASSIPRVVTYEQYF.

The V and J genes are TRBV11-2 and TRBJ1-2; unclear D gene. Between the trimmed V and J ends, which lost 1 base and 5 bases, there was a span of 14 bases. Germline CDR1 reads SGHAT; CDR2 reads FQNNGV. This CDR3 comprises 15 residues. As DNA, the CDR3 is TGTGCCAGCAGCTTAGGTGGCGAGGAACCATATGGCTACACCTTC. Protein product: CASSLGGEEPYGYTF.

The chain joins TRBV4-1 to TRBJ1-3; D perhaps matches TRBD1 (6 bases). This CDR3 has 16 residues. Looked up from germline, CDR1 is MGHRA and CDR2 is YSYEKL. Trimming cost V 2 bases and J 0 bases, with 11 bases left between them. The CDR3 DNA is TGCGCCAGCAGCCAACCCCAGGGGTACTCTGGAAACACCATATATTTT. Protein sequence: CASSQPQGYSGNTIYF.

The chain couples TRBV10-2 to TRBJ2-7, with 9 bases identical to TRBD1. Losses at the gene ends were 2 bases for V and 8 bases for J; bases not matched to a gene: 7. CDR3 length equals 14 residues. Germline V gene data show CDR1 as WSHSY and CDR2 as SAAADI. The CDR3 region is CASSERRDRDQQYF. In nucleotides, the CDR3 is TGCGCCAGCAGTGAGCGGAGGGACAGGGATCAGCAGTACTTC.

The CDR3 protein is CASSLADSYQPQHF. The CDR3 DNA reads as TGCGCCAGCAGCTTGGCGGACAGCTATCAGCCCCAGCATTTT. The V gene is TRBV5-1, the J gene TRBJ1-5, with D perhaps matching TRBD1 (6 bases). The CDR3 is 14 residues long. V shed 0 bases and J shed 5 bases, with 9 bases lying between them. The V gene's germline CDR1 is SGHRS and CDR2 YFSETQ. Using reference TRBV5-1 and TRBJ1-5 for the parts outside the CDR3, the full variable domain is KAGVTQTPRYLIKTRGQQVTLSCSPISGHRSVSWYQQTPGQGLQFLFEYFSETQRNKGNFPGRFSGRQFSNSRSEMNVSTLELGDSALYLCASSLADSYQPQHFGDGTRLSIL.

The V call is TRBV11-2, the J call TRBJ2-1; 8 bases are shared with TRBD2. V was pared by 0 bases and J by 2 bases, with 9 bases of the junction left unmatched. CDR3 length: 18 amino acids. Germline V lookup: CDR1 SGHAT, CDR2 FQNNGV. CDR3 amino acids: CASSLDSLAGPPYNEQFF. CDR3 in DNA: TGTGCCAGCAGCTTAGATAGTCTAGCGGGCCCGCCCTACAATGAGCAGTTCTTC.

The V call is TRBV5-6, the J call TRBJ1-1, with 7 bases matching TRBD1. Germline lookup yields CDR1 SGHDT and CDR2 YYEEEE. The trim removed 5 bases at V and 5 bases at J, leaving 9 bases unmatched. The CDR3 runs 14 residues. CDR3 bases: TGTGCCAGCAGAGACGAGGGGGCAGGGACTGAAGCTTTCTTT. The encoded protein is CASRDEGAGTEAFF.

The chain links TRBV27 to TRBJ1-6; TRBD1 matches 7 bases. CDR1 is MNHEY and CDR2 is SMNVEV in the germline V gene (reference sequence). Trimming took 5 bases from V and 10 from J; bases not matched to a gene: 5. The CDR3 runs to 13 residues. The CDR3 DNA reads TGTGCCAGCAGTCCCCAGGGGGGCTCACCCCTCCACTTT. Its protein is CASSPQGGSPLHF.

This clone appeared once. This sequence joins TRBV6-1 and TRBJ2-4, with 8 bases that match TRBD1. Trimming removed 6 bases from V and 0 bases from J; junction bases left unmatched: 4. CDR3 length equals 15 residues. Germline V gene sequence: CDR1 MNHNS, CDR2 SASEGT. CDR3 in amino acids: CASSLQGVAKNIQYF. Written as DNA, the CDR3 is TGTGCCAGCAGCCTACAGGGGGTAGCCAAAAACATTCAGTACTTC.

This chain uses TRBV19 with TRBJ2-7; possible D gene TRBD2, 6 bases. The CDR3 has 13 residues. V lost 6 bases and J 2 bases, leaving 11 bases between the germline ends. In germline, CDR1 is LNHDA, CDR2 SQIVND (reference sequence). The CDR3 nucleotides read TGTGCCAGTAGCAATGGACTACCCTACGAGCAGTACTTC. It is translated as CASSNGLPYEQYF.

The chain uses TRBV7-6 and TRBJ1-1; D perhaps matches TRBD1 (6 bases). Trimming left V 3 bases short and J 1 base short, with 9 bases between. Germline CDR1 is SGHVS and CDR2 is FNYEAQ. This CDR3 spans 14 amino acids. DNA of the CDR3: TGTGCCAGCAGCTTGAGACAGGCGAACACTGAAGCTTTCTTT. Its translation is CASSLRQANTEAFF.

V is TRBV5-1 and J is TRBJ2-7; tentative D call: TRBD2 (5 bases). This CDR3 has 17 amino acids. The ends were cut back, 1 base at V and 5 bases at J, with 22 bases in the middle. Germline V gives CDR1 SGHRS, CDR2 YFSETQ. This chain's CDR3 is CASSLFRNSGVGHEQYF. In DNA form, the CDR3 reads TGCGCCAGCAGCTTGTTCCGGAACAGCGGCGTTGGGCACGAGCAGTACTTC.

The chain has TRBV25-1 and TRBJ1-2, with 9 bases lining up with TRBD1. Trimming took 1 base from V and 5 from J; bases not matched to a gene: 11. The CDR3 covers 17 residues. The germline V gene has CDR1 MGHDK and CDR2 SYGVNS. The CDR3 loop is CASSESIPRGTGYGYTF. For the CDR3, the DNA is TGTGCCAGCAGTGAATCAATCCCCCGCGGGACAGGGTATGGCTACACCTTC.